A selection of T cell receptor beta chains follows, all from one sample in a study of OX40 agonist ivuxolimab in advanced cancers. Profiling relied on immunoSEQ multiplex PCR, and the TCRdb table lists in-frame clones only, not all of them. This sample has tens of thousands of clones, with approximately 90% found just once. The sequencing here drew on CD4+ or CD8+ T cells sorted from blood, taken in a trial of the OX40 agonist ivuxolimab. The receptors were gathered from an adult with an advanced solid tumor such as melanoma, head and neck, liver or kidney cancer. CDR3s include the opening cysteine and the closing phenylalanine or tryptophan. A D gene is named only where the DNA matches it firmly. Some rows mark clone size as missing; the rest say once, few, many or name a class of expanded clone.

clone_size,d_call,v_call,j_call,cdr3_aa,cdr3_nt
.,TRBD2,TRBV11-2,TRBJ2-1,CASSLGSVSGRAYSEQFF,TGTGCCAGCAGCTTGGGGTCAGTTAGCGGGAGGGCCTACAGTGAGCAGTTCTTC
.,TRBD1,TRBV4-1,TRBJ2-6,CASSQEQLGTASRGANVLTF,TGCGCCAGCAGCCAAGAACAGTTAGGGACAGCCAGTCGAGGGGCCAACGTCCTGACTTTC
.,.,TRBV28,TRBJ2-3,CASSSAVRGTDTQYF,TGTGCCAGCAGTTCCGCAGTTAGGGGGACAGATACGCAGTATTTT
once,TRBD1,TRBV18,TRBJ2-3,CASSPGQREGTQYF,TGTGCCAGCTCCCCGGGACAGAGGGAAGGTACGCAGTATTTT
once,.,TRBV11-2,TRBJ1-1,CASSLDLGDTEAFF,TGTGCCAGCAGCTTAGATTTGGGGGACACTGAAGCTTTCTTT
.,TRBD2,TRBV7-6,TRBJ2-1,CASSRTSGGNEQFF,TGTGCCAGCAGTAGGACTAGCGGGGGCAATGAGCAGTTCTTC
.,.,TRBV5-1,TRBJ1-5,CASSPLDSSNQPQHF,TGCGCCAGCAGCCCCCTGGACAGTAGCAATCAGCCCCAGCATTTT
.,.,TRBV30,TRBJ2-1,CAWMAYNEQFF,TGTGCCTGGATGGCCTACAATGAGCAGTTCTTC
.,TRBD2,TRBV27,TRBJ2-3,CASKAGGSDTQYF,TGTGCCAGCAAAGCGGGGGGATCAGATACGCAGTATTTT
.,.,TRBV28,TRBJ1-2,CASSLPGPNYGYTF,TGTGCCAGCAGTTTACCAGGGCCCAACTATGGCTACACCTTC
.,.,TRBV7-7,TRBJ2-7,CASSRRGEQYF,TGTGCTAGCAGCCGGAGGGGCGAGCAGTACTTC
.,TRBD1,TRBV7-3,TRBJ2-1,CASSSSGGQGAFHNEQFF,TGTGCCAGCAGCTCGAGTGGAGGACAGGGGGCGTTCCACAATGAGCAGTTCTTC
.,.,TRBV7-7,TRBJ2-3,CASSLGPGDTQYF,TGTGCTAGCAGCTTAGGCCCCGGGGATACGCAGTATTTT
once,.,TRBV6-5,TRBJ1-5,CASSYQNQPQHF,TGTGCCAGCAGTTACCAGAATCAGCCCCAGCATTTT
.,.,TRBV2,TRBJ1-1,CASSVHRENTEAFF,TGTGCCAGCTCAGTGCACAGGGAGAACACTGAAGCTTTCTTT
.,.,TRBV11-1,TRBJ2-7,CASNDGPHGEQYF,TGTGCCAGCAACGACGGCCCACACGGGGAGCAGTACTTC
.,.,TRBV18,TRBJ1-3,CASSPGQLTSGNTIYF,TGTGCCAGCTCACCAGGGCAACTGACCTCTGGAAACACCATATATTTT
.,.,TRBV5-8,TRBJ1-2,CASSFGGRGYTF,TGTGCCAGCAGCTTTGGGGGCCGGGGCTACACCTTC
once,.,TRBV10-2,TRBJ2-1,CASSLGNEQFF,TGCGCCAGCAGTCTAGGCAATGAGCAGTTCTTC
.,TRBD1,TRBV15,TRBJ1-3,CATSRDPGTGRSGNTIYF,TGTGCCACCAGCAGAGATCCCGGGACAGGTCGGTCCGGAAACACCATATATTTT
.,TRBD1,TRBV10-2,TRBJ1-5,CASRAGTVDNQPQHF,TGCGCCAGCAGAGCCGGGACAGTAGACAATCAGCCCCAGCATTTT
.,.,TRBV29-1,TRBJ1-3,CSVEPYSGNTIYF,TGCAGCGTTGAACCATACTCTGGAAACACCATATATTTT
.,.,TRBV14,TRBJ1-3,CASSQVISSGNTIYF,TGTGCCAGCAGCCAAGTGATCTCCTCTGGAAACACCATATATTTT
.,TRBD2,TRBV5-4,TRBJ2-2,CASSLDGTSGSGELFF,TGTGCCAGCAGCTTGGATGGGACTAGCGGTTCCGGGGAGCTGTTTTTT
.,.,TRBV21-1,TRBJ2-1,CASSTPPTGIYEQFF,TGTGCCAGCAGCACGCCACCGACAGGGATCTATGAGCAGTTCTTC
.,TRBD1,TRBV2,TRBJ1-2,CASSEGQGAGGYTF,TGTGCCAGCAGTGAAGGGCAGGGGGCGGGTGGCTACACCTTC
.,.,TRBV10-2,TRBJ1-5,CASRAGGGGNQPQHF,TGCGCCAGCAGAGCCGGGGGCGGGGGCAATCAGCCCCAGCATTTT
.,TRBD1,TRBV10-3,TRBJ2-7,CAISEYRGASYEQYF,TGTGCCATCAGTGAATACAGGGGCGCCTCCTACGAGCAGTACTTC
.,TRBD1,TRBV5-1,TRBJ1-4,CASRLDPGQGDEKLFF,TGCGCCAGCAGGTTGGATCCGGGACAGGGGGATGAAAAACTGTTTTTT
.,.,TRBV5-4,TRBJ2-1,CASSLGGASYNEQFF,TGTGCCAGCAGCTTGGGCGGGGCCTCCTACAATGAGCAGTTCTTC
.,.,TRBV27,TRBJ1-5,CARSHKPGLSNQPQHF,TGTGCCAGAAGCCATAAGCCGGGGTTAAGCAATCAGCCCCAGCATTTT
.,TRBD1,TRBV19,TRBJ1-5,CASDRTGSGTPQHF,TGTGCCAGTGATAGGACAGGGAGCGGGACACCCCAGCATTTT
.,.,TRBV10-3,TRBJ1-5,CAIVTYSNQPQHF,TGTGCCATCGTAACATATAGCAATCAGCCCCAGCATTTT
.,.,TRBV30,TRBJ2-1,CAWSGFGLGGQQFF,TGTGCCTGGAGTGGGTTTGGATTGGGGGGGCAGCAGTTCTTC
.,TRBD2,TRBV19,TRBJ2-7,CASTDRAGELSIYEQYF,TGTGCCAGTACCGATAGGGCGGGAGAGTTGTCAATATACGAGCAGTACTTC
.,.,TRBV7-8,TRBJ1-5,CASSLAGGGRVSNQPQHF,TGTGCCAGCAGCTTAGCGGGTGGGGGACGGGTTAGCAATCAGCCCCAGCATTTT
once,.,TRBV27,TRBJ2-3,CASSLLGTDTQYF,TGTGCCAGCAGTTTACTCGGCACAGATACGCAGTATTTT
few,.,TRBV5-4,TRBJ2-1,CASSLFFRGDEQFF,TGTGCCAGCAGCTTGTTTTTTAGGGGAGATGAGCAGTTCTTC
.,TRBD1,TRBV18,TRBJ2-5,CASSIRQGQETQYF,TGTGCCAGCTCAATCCGACAGGGCCAAGAGACCCAGTACTTC
once,TRBD2,TRBV5-1,TRBJ2-1,CASSLVTSGVSEQFF,TGCGCCAGCAGCTTGGTTACTAGCGGGGTGAGTGAGCAGTTCTTC
.,.,TRBV5-1,TRBJ1-2,CASSLDVQRYGYTF,TGCGCCAGCAGCTTGGATGTACAGCGCTATGGCTACACCTTC
.,.,TRBV5-4,TRBJ2-7,CASSRMYEQYF,TGTGCCAGCAGCCGCATGTACGAGCAGTACTTC
.,TRBD1,TRBV5-1,TRBJ1-4,CASSLGKTGAGTNEKLFF,TGCGCCAGCAGCTTGGGAAAGACAGGGGCGGGAACTAATGAAAAACTGTTTTTT
.,TRBD1,TRBV6-7,TRBJ2-7,CASSDRGQSYEQYF,TGTGCCAGTTCTGACAGGGGGCAGTCCTACGAGCAGTACTTC
.,.,TRBV18,TRBJ1-6,CASSPPVSNSPLHF,TGTGCCAGCTCACCACCTGTCTCGAATTCACCCCTCCACTTT
.,.,TRBV6-1,TRBJ1-1,CASSEAGVNTEAFF,TGTGCCAGCAGTGAAGCCGGGGTGAACACTGAAGCTTTCTTT